The 32 T cell receptor beta chains below were found in one sample sequenced in a study of T cells in Graves' hyperthyroidism and ophthalmopathy. Amplification of TCR beta CDR3 regions was performed using RNA transcripts as template. A set of HTBI primers served as the primers for a first-round RT-PCR of the TCR CDR3. MiXCR, run by TCRdb on the multiplex PCR reads, gives a single entry per CDR3 protein. The repertoire holds around 290,000 distinct CDR3 sequences, with approximately 15% as singletons. Source material: blood. The receptors shown here come from a woman aged 55-70 years with Graves' ophthalmopathy.

This clonotype was seen a handful of times. A much larger clone sits a single nucleotide away, making a read error possible. The chain links TRBV12-3 or TRBV12-4 to TRBJ1-1, with D uncertain. This CDR3 is 11 amino acids long. CDR3 amino acids: CASSLLEEALF. DNA for the CDR3: TGTGCCAGCAGTCTCTTGGAGGAAGCTCTCTTT.

This clonotype has only a few counts. CDR3 coding DNA: TGCAGTGCTAGGACCCAACGGAGTAACACTGAAGCTTTCTTT. Protein product: CSARTQRSNTEAFF. The gene calls are TRBV20-1 and TRBJ1-1; no definite D call. The CDR3 has 14 residues. Per the germline V gene, CDR1 is DFQATT and CDR2 is SNEGSKA (reference sequence). Trimming left V 3 bases short and J 2 bases short, with 13 bases between.

This clonotype was counted a few times. This chain uses TRBV20-1 with TRBJ1-4; D perhaps matches TRBD1 (6 bases). This CDR3 region has 17 residues. Trimming took 6 bases from V and 0 from J, leaving 20 bases between them. Germline V gene data show CDR1 as DFQATT and CDR2 as SNEGSKA (reference sequence). DNA of the CDR3: TGCAGTGCAAAGGGGGGAGGACAACTCGCAACTAATGAAAAACTGTTTTTT. It encodes CSAKGGGQLATNEKLFF.

This clonotype was seen at least ten times. The V and J genes are TRBV7-6 and TRBJ1-6; a weak D match, TRBD1 (5 bases). This CDR3 has 16 amino acids. With 1 base removed from V and 9 bases from J, the gap between germline ends came to 16 bases. The germline V gene encodes CDR1 SGHVS and CDR2 FNYEAQ. The CDR3 DNA is TGTGCCAGCAGCTTAGAAACAGGCGCCGGTAGTTCACCCCTCCACTTT. This encodes CASSLETGAGSSPLHF.

There are many counts of this clonotype. The chain links TRBV28 to TRBJ1-2; 11 bases map to TRBD1. Trimming cost V 9 bases and J 2 bases; bases outside gene matches: 5. The CDR3 has 14 residues. Germline CDR1 and CDR2: MDHEN and SYDVKM. CDR3 in amino acids: CASRTGGKNYGYTF. CDR3 nucleotides: TGTGCCAGTCGGACAGGGGGCAAGAACTATGGCTACACCTTC.

This clonotype appeared once. The J gene is TRBJ2-2, the V gene TRBV20-1; 7 nucleotides agree with TRBD1. The length of the CDR3 is 14 residues. Germline trimming cut 1 base from V and 1 base from J; bases unmatched to any gene: 0. Germline lookup yields CDR1 DFQATT and CDR2 SNEGSKA (reference sequence). CDR3 residues: CSARGTGNTGELFF. Written as DNA, the CDR3 is TGCAGTGCTAGAGGGACAGGGAACACCGGGGAGCTGTTTTTT.

The chain recombines TRBV5-1 with TRBJ1-6; possible D gene TRBD1, 6 bases. V lost 0 bases to trimming and J lost 6 bases, with 16 bases between them. This CDR3 region has 17 residues. Germline V gene sequence: CDR1 SGHRS, CDR2 YFSETQ. This chain's CDR3 is CASSLELGARGNSPLHF. The CDR3 bases are TGCGCCAGCAGCTTGGAGTTGGGGGCGAGGGGTAATTCACCCCTCCACTTT.

This chain connects TRBV10-3 to TRBJ2-7; D is ambiguous. The germline CDR1 and CDR2 sequences are ENHRY and SYGVKD. The V and J ends lost 5 bases and 2 bases respectively, with 10 bases between them. The CDR3 is made up of 13 amino acids. CDR3 in amino acids: CAISPRATYEQYF. In DNA, the CDR3 is TGTGCCATCAGTCCCCGGGCGACCTACGAGCAGTACTTC.

Ten or more counts support this clonotype. This chain connects TRBV5-5 to TRBJ1-2; 8 bases fit TRBD1. Losses at the gene ends were 0 bases for V and 7 bases for J; bases not matched to a gene: 5. The germline V gene has CDR1 SGHKS and CDR2 YYEKEE (reference sequence). CDR3 size: 14 residues. The CDR3, as DNA: TGTGCCAGCAGCTTGGCGACAGGGGTGGGTGGCTACACCTTC. It specifies CASSLATGVGGYTF. Full variable domain (missing parts from reference TRBV5-5 and TRBJ1-2): DAGVTQSPTHLIKTRGQQVTLRCSPISGHKSVSWYQQVLGQGPQFIFQYYEKEERGRGNFPDRFSARQFPNYSSELNVNALLLGDSALYLCASSLATGVGGYTFGSGTRLTVV.

CDR3 amino acids: CASTGAYEQYF. The CDR3, as DNA: TGTGCCAGCACGGGGGCCTACGAGCAGTACTTC. This chain joins TRBV2 and TRBJ2-7; maybe TRBD2 (6 bases). The CDR3 loop spans 11 amino acids. V lost 7 bases and J lost 2, with 6 bases in between. Germline-derived CDR1 and CDR2 are SNHLY and FYNNEI.

As concerns this clonotype: With a much larger clone just one base away, this may be a read error. The CDR3 loop is CSARTYNEQFF. The CDR3 bases are TGCAGTGCTAGAACGTACAATGAGCAGTTCTTC. The chain employs TRBV20-1 and TRBJ2-1; D is unresolved. The CDR3 sequence is 11 residues long. Per the germline V gene, CDR1 is DFQATT and CDR2 is SNEGSKA (reference sequence). Trimming cost V 2 bases and J 4 bases, with 3 bases left between them.

This chain uses TRBV5-5 with TRBJ2-3; 10 bases match TRBD2. V was clipped by 0 bases and J by 4 bases; unmatched bases: 5. The CDR3 has 16 residues. Germline V CDR1 and CDR2: SGHKS, YYEKEE (reference sequence). The CDR3 here is CASSLGSGGYADTQYF. CDR3 coding DNA: TGTGCCAGCAGCTTGGGTAGCGGGGGGTACGCAGATACGCAGTATTTT.

The V and J genes are TRBV3-1 and TRBJ2-2; TRBD1 matches 7 bases. Germline loops: CDR1 LGHDT, CDR2 YNNKEL (reference sequence). V was clipped by 4 bases and J by 7 bases; unmatched bases: 3. The CDR3 is 13 residues long. The CDR3 coding sequence is TGTGCCAGCAGCCGCCAGGGGGACGGGGAGCTGTTTTTT. This encodes CASSRQGDGELFF.

The count of this clonotype is one. The chain couples TRBV19 to TRBJ2-2; perhaps TRBD2 as D (5 bases). Germline assignment: CDR1 LNHDA and CDR2 SQIVND (reference sequence). There are 14 residues in the CDR3. The V gene lost 4 bases and the J gene lost 1 base, with 7 bases spanning the gap. CDR3 in DNA: TGTGCCAGTAGTAAGAGGGAGAACACCGGGGAGCTGTTTTTT. Its protein product is CASSKRENTGELFF.

This clonotype was observed many times. The rearrangement joins TRBV2 to TRBJ2-1; D call uncertain. The CDR3 runs 11 residues. CDR1 and CDR2 from the germline V gene are SNHLY and FYNNEI. V was pared by 10 bases and J by 6 bases, with 10 bases between. As DNA, the CDR3 is TGTGCCACGCTTGACCCCAATGAGCAGTTCTTC. This sequence encodes CATLDPNEQFF.

This clonotype was seen only a few times. This chain joins TRBV19 and TRBJ1-2, with TRBD1 matching over 12 bases. The germline V gene has CDR1 LNHDA and CDR2 SQIVND (reference sequence). Trimming took 4 bases from V and 6 from J; bases not matched to a gene: 12. The CDR3 loop spans 17 amino acids. The CDR3 coding sequence is TGTGCCAGTAGTAGGGAATCGGGACAGGGGGCGCGAAATGGCTACACCTTC. Protein: CASSRESGQGARNGYTF.

The rearrangement joins TRBV19 to TRBJ2-2; a possible D gene is TRBD2 (5 bases). V was shortened by 1 base and J by 1 base, with 10 bases between the two germline ends. The CDR3 extends over 16 amino acids. Per the germline V gene, CDR1 is LNHDA and CDR2 is SQIVND (reference sequence). The CDR3 loop is CASSIVRGMNTGELFF. As DNA, the CDR3 is TGTGCCAGTAGTATAGTTCGAGGGATGAACACCGGGGAGCTGTTTTTT.

This clonotype was detected a few times. This sequence joins TRBV6-2 or TRBV6-3 and TRBJ2-2; D is uncertain. This CDR3 contains 12 residues. V was pared by 2 bases and J by 6 bases, with 4 bases between. Germline CDR1 and CDR2: MNHEY and SVGEGT. The CDR3, as DNA: TGTGCCAGCAGTTACGCGGCCGGGGAGCTGTTTTTT. This gives the protein CASSYAAGELFF.

This clonotype was recorded a few times. The V gene is TRBV12-3 or TRBV12-4, the J gene TRBJ2-2, with 8 bases fitting TRBD2. The CDR3 extends over 17 amino acids. J gave up 5 bases and V 4 bases, and 12 bases lay outside the gene matches. The DNA for the CDR3 is TGTGCCAGCAGTTCGTCTACTAGCGGCGACCTTACCGGGGAGCTGTTTTTT. Translating it yields CASSSSTSGDLTGELFF.

This clonotype occurred a few times. The gene calls are TRBV5-6 and TRBJ2-2; weak D call: TRBD2 (5 bases). Germline CDR1 and CDR2: SGHDT and YYEEEE. The V end lost 1 base, the J end lost 6 bases, and 13 bases lay between the germline ends. CDR3 size: 15 residues. CDR3 bases: TGTGCCAGCAGCTTGAGGACTTGGAAGGCCGGGGAGCTGTTTTTT. This codes for CASSLRTWKAGELFF.

The genes are TRBV12-3 or TRBV12-4 and TRBJ2-1; 11 bases are a match to TRBD2. The CDR3 has 15 residues. V lost 6 bases to trimming and J lost 8 bases; unmatched junction nucleotides: 9. DNA for the CDR3: TGTGCCAGCAGGCCAGTTAGCGGGGGGGCATATGAGCAGTTCTTC. It translates to CASRPVSGGAYEQFF.

In this sample, this clonotype turned up many times. The rearrangement uses TRBV7-9 and TRBJ2-7; no clear D gene. Germline CDR1 SEHNR, CDR2 FQNEAQ (reference sequence). The CDR3 length is 14 residues. With 5 bases removed from V and 1 base from J, the gap between germline ends came to 12 bases. This chain's CDR3 is CASSPPAASYEQYF. The CDR3 DNA is TGTGCCAGCAGCCCCCCAGCTGCTTCCTACGAGCAGTACTTC.

This clonotype has at least ten counts. The V and J genes are TRBV5-1 and TRBJ2-3, with 7 bases lining up with TRBD1. CDR1 is SGHRS and CDR2 is YFSETQ in the germline V gene. Trimming removed 3 bases from V and 2 bases from J; junction bases left unmatched: 3. The CDR3 has 14 amino acids. CDR3 nucleotides: TGCGCCAGCAGCTCCGGGACAGACACAGATACGCAGTATTTT. The encoded protein is CASSSGTDTDTQYF.

This clonotype was seen at least ten times. The chain links TRBV3-1 to TRBJ1-6; D might be TRBD1 (5 bases). The CDR3 contains 15 residues. V shed 0 bases and J shed 7 bases, with 10 bases lying between them. Germline-derived CDR1 and CDR2 are LGHDT and YNNKEL (reference sequence). Here the CDR3 DNA reads TGTGCCAGCAGCCAAGAAGGGACGGTAAATTCACCCCTCCACTTT. Encoded protein: CASSQEGTVNSPLHF.

This clonotype was seen many times. CDR3 sequence (DNA): TGCAGTGCTAGAGATCACAGGAGCTCCTACAATGAGCAGTTCTTC. It specifies CSARDHRSSYNEQFF. The chain uses TRBV20-1 and TRBJ2-1; D possibly corresponds to TRBD1 (5 bases). Germline CDR1 and CDR2: DFQATT and SNEGSKA (reference sequence). Between the trimmed V and J ends, which lost 0 bases and 0 bases, there was a span of 9 bases. CDR3 length: 15 residues.

The V and J genes are TRBV6-1 and TRBJ1-5; no firm D call. The length of the CDR3 is 11 residues. The V end was cut by 10 bases, the J end by 4 bases, with 8 bases between. CDR1 and CDR2 from the germline V gene are MNHNS and SASEGT. The DNA for the CDR3 is TGTGCCACCGGAGGGAATCAGCCCCAGCATTTT. It is translated as CATGGNQPQHF.

Ten or more counts support this clonotype. This rearrangement joins TRBV11-2 to TRBJ1-5, with D unresolved. Trimming shortened V by 4 bases and J by 5 bases, and 9 bases separated the two germline ends. The CDR3 has 13 amino acids. Germline V gene lookup returns CDR1 SGHAT and CDR2 FQNNGV. The CDR3 protein is CASSWQSDQPQHF. In nucleotides, the CDR3 is TGTGCCAGCAGCTGGCAGAGCGATCAGCCCCAGCATTTT.

This clonotype has a count of ten or more. The chain is built from TRBV12-3 or TRBV12-4 and TRBJ1-2, with TRBD1 matching over 10 bases. J gave up 2 bases and V 6 bases, and 6 bases lay outside the gene matches. This CDR3 is 15 amino acids long. In DNA form, the CDR3 reads TGTGCCAGCAGGGAACCGGGACAGGGGAACTATGGCTACACCTTC. Translation: CASREPGQGNYGYTF.

This clonotype was observed a few times. This chain links TRBV19 with TRBJ2-1, with 8 bases fitting TRBD1. Germline V gene sequence: CDR1 LNHDA, CDR2 SQIVND (reference sequence). The CDR3 spans 13 residues. V gave up 5 bases and J gave up 8 bases; unmatched junction bases: 5. CDR3 nucleotides: TGTGCCAGTAGTTCGCAGGGGGCGCATGAGCAGTTCTTC. Protein sequence: CASSSQGAHEQFF.

This clonotype was recorded at least ten times. The CDR3 protein is CARQTGTGTGELFF. The DNA of the CDR3 is TGTGCCAGGCAGACAGGGACTGGCACCGGGGAGCTGTTTTTT. The rearrangement links TRBV27 to TRBJ2-2, with D maybe TRBD1 (7 bases). This CDR3 region has 14 residues. Trimming took off 9 bases at V and 4 bases at J, with 15 bases between the two ends. Germline CDR1 reads MNHEY; CDR2 reads SMNVEV (reference sequence).

The rearrangement joins TRBV9 to TRBJ2-5, with D possibly matching TRBD1 (6 bases). This CDR3 spans 15 amino acids. The V gene's germline CDR1 is SGDLS and CDR2 YYNGEE. The V and J ends lost 0 bases and 7 bases respectively, with 16 bases between them. CDR3 bases: TGTGCCAGCAGCGTAGACTGGACAGATTTCTCGACCCAGTACTTC. Translated: CASSVDWTDFSTQYF.

This clonotype was picked up many times. V is TRBV5-1 and J is TRBJ1-2; D might be TRBD1 (6 bases). V lost 0 bases and J lost 8, with 14 bases in between. From germline, CDR1 is SGHRS and CDR2 YFSETQ. The length of the CDR3 is 14 residues. The CDR3 DNA follows: TGCGCCAGCAGCTTGGCCATGGGAGGGACAGGCTACACCTTC. Its protein is CASSLAMGGTGYTF.